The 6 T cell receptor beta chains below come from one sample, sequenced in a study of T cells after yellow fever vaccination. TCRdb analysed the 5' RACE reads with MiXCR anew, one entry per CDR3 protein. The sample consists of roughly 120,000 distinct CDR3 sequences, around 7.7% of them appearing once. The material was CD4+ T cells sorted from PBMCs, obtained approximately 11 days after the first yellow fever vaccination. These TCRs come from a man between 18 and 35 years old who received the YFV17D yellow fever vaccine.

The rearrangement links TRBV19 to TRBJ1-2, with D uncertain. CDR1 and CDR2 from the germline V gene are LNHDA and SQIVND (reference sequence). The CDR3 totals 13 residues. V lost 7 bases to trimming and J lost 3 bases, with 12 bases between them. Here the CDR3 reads CASNTGDYYGYTF. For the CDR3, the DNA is TGTGCCAGTAACACTGGGGATTACTATGGCTACACCTTC.

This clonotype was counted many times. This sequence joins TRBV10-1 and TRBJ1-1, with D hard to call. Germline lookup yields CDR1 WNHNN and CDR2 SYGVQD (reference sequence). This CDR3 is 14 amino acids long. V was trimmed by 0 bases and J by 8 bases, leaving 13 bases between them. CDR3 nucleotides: TGCGCCAGCAGTGAGTCCCCCGGGCCCCTGGAAGCTTTCTTT. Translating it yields CASSESPGPLEAFF.

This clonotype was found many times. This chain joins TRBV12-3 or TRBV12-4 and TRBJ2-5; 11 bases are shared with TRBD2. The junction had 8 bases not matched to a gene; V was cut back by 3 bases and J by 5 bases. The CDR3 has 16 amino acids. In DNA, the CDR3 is TGTGCCAGCAGTTTGGGGATAGCGGGGGGGCGGGAGACCCAGTACTTC. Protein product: CASSLGIAGGRETQYF.

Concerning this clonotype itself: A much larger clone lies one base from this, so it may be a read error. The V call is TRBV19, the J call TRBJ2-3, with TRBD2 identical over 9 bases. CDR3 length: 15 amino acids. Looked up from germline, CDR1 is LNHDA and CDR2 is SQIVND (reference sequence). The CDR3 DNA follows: TGTGCCAGTAGTATAAGGCGGGGGGGCCTAGATACGCATTATTTT. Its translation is CASSIRRGGLDTHYF.

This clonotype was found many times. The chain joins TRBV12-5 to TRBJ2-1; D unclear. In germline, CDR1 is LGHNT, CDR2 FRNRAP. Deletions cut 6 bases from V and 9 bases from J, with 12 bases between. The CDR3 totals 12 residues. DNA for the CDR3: TGTGCTAGTGGCTCGGCCACTACTGAGCAGTTCTTC. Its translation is CASGSATTEQFF.

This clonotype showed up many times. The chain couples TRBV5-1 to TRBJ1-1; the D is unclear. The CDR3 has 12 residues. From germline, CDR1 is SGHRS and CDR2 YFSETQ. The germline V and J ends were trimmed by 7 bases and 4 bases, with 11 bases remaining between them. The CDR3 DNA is TGCGCCAGCGGTGGGGAGATCACTGAAGCTTTCTTT. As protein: CASGGEITEAFF.